What follows are 18 T cell receptor beta chains derived from one specimen sequenced in a study of T cells in narcolepsy. Method: immunoSEQ multiplex PCR; TCRdb's copy keeps in-frame clones and lacks some. The sample records some 30,000 clones, less than 90% being singletons. Sequenced sample: memory (CD45RA-) CD4+ T cells from blood. The receptors originated from a human donor in good health.

This clone came up a few times. V usage is TRBV5-8 and J usage is TRBJ1-2; 7 bases are shared with TRBD1. Germline trimming cut 1 base from V and 0 bases from J; bases unmatched to any gene: 3. Germline CDR1 SGHTS, CDR2 YDEGEE. The CDR3 consists of 15 residues. CDR3 protein: CASSLYRGANYGYTF. CDR3 coding DNA: TGTGCCAGCAGCTTGTACAGGGGAGCTAACTATGGCTACACCTTC.

The CDR3 spells CASSQGLDYGYTF. CDR3 nucleotides: TGCGCCAGCAGCCAAGGTCTGGACTATGGCTACACCTTC. The V call is TRBV4-3, the J call TRBJ1-2; D uncertain. V shed 1 base and J shed 3 bases, with 6 bases lying between them. The V gene's germline CDR1 is LGHNA and CDR2 YSLEER. The CDR3 is made up of 13 amino acids.

This clone was seen only once. The chain combines TRBV27 with TRBJ2-1; D not certain. With 7 bases removed from V and 6 bases from J, the gap between germline ends came to 7 bases. This CDR3 spans 11 amino acids. The V gene's germline CDR1 is MNHEY and CDR2 SMNVEV (reference sequence). DNA for the CDR3: TGTGCCAGCAAAGACCTCAATGAGCAGTTCTTC. Protein: CASKDLNEQFF.

The chain employs TRBV6-5 and TRBJ2-5, with D hard to call. Germline V lookup: CDR1 MNHEY, CDR2 SVGAGI. CDR3 length equals 14 residues. With 4 bases removed from V and 0 bases from J, the gap between germline ends came to 9 bases. The CDR3 reads CASSWAANQETQYF. CDR3 nucleotide sequence: TGTGCCAGCAGTTGGGCAGCCAACCAAGAGACCCAGTACTTC.

This rearrangement joins TRBV6-6 to TRBJ1-4; 8 bases match TRBD1. This CDR3 spans 14 amino acids. Germline CDR1 and CDR2: MNHNY and SVGAGI (reference sequence). V shed 5 bases and J 8 bases; nucleotides not matched to a gene: 7. The CDR3 protein is CASSPGTGGEKLFF. The CDR3 region has the DNA TGTGCCAGCAGTCCCGGGACAGGTGGAGAAAAACTGTTTTTT.

This rearrangement joins TRBV19 to TRBJ1-2; D is uncertain. Trimming took off 7 bases at V and 0 bases at J, with 21 bases between the two ends. Germline values: CDR1 LNHDA, CDR2 SQIVND (reference sequence). The CDR3 length is 17 residues. In DNA form, the CDR3 reads TGTGCCAGTAACAGCGGCAGGAGCCTCCAGTCTAACTATGGCTACACCTTC. It codes for CASNSGRSLQSNYGYTF. The whole variable domain, filled in from reference TRBV19 and TRBJ1-2, reads DGGITQSPKYLFRKEGQNVTLSCEQNLNHDAMYWYRQDPGQGLRLIYYSQIVNDFQKGDIAEGYSVSREKKESFPLTVTSAQKNPTAFYLCASNSGRSLQSNYGYTFGSGTRLTVV.

The V and J genes are TRBV29-1 and TRBJ2-7; D gene unclear. Germline lookup yields CDR1 SQVTM and CDR2 ANQGSEA. Trimming left V 0 bases short and J 0 bases short, with 12 bases between. The CDR3 loop spans 15 amino acids. CDR3 loop: CSVEDFLKGSYEQYV. CDR3 in DNA: TGCAGCGTTGAAGATTTCCTAAAAGGCTCCTACGAGCAGTACGTC.

The rearrangement uses TRBV2 and TRBJ2-1, with D unclear. V was trimmed by 6 bases and J by 8 bases, leaving 8 bases between them. This CDR3 is built from 11 residues. From germline, CDR1 is SNHLY and CDR2 FYNNEI. The DNA of the CDR3 is TGTGCCAGCAGGGTACTATATGAGCAGTTCTTC. It yields the protein CASRVLYEQFF.

The genes are TRBV5-8 and TRBJ1-6; D is undetermined. Trimming left V 4 bases short and J 7 bases short, with 12 bases between. Germline V gene data show CDR1 as SGHTS and CDR2 as YDEGEE. The CDR3 contains 14 residues. DNA for the CDR3: TGTGCCAGCAGCCACCGGACCGAGAATTCACCCCTCCACTTT. Translating it yields CASSHRTENSPLHF.

In this sample, this clone turned up once. The chain employs TRBV6-1 and TRBJ1-1; no clear D gene. The germline CDR1 and CDR2 sequences are MNHNS and SASEGT. The CDR3 length is 14 residues. V lost 5 bases, J lost 5 bases, and 15 bases lay in between. The CDR3 here is CASSFQDVGTEAFF. The CDR3 nucleotides read TGTGCCAGCAGTTTCCAGGACGTTGGGACTGAAGCTTTCTTT.

This clone was found once. V usage is TRBV6-5 and J usage is TRBJ2-6; D remains ambiguous. CDR1 is MNHEY, CDR2 SVGAGI, per germline. The CDR3 loop spans 15 amino acids. Trimming removed 10 bases at V and 0 bases at J, with 13 bases between. CDR3 sequence reads: CATIGHGSGANVLTF. In DNA, the CDR3 is TGTGCCACAATAGGGCACGGCTCTGGGGCCAACGTCCTGACTTTC.

This clone was observed a single time. The rearrangement links TRBV5-1 to TRBJ2-5, with D possibly being TRBD1 or TRBD2 (5 bases each). V was trimmed by 3 bases and J by 4 bases, leaving 16 bases between them. There are 15 residues in the CDR3. CDR1 SGHRS and CDR2 YFSETQ come from the germline V gene. CDR3 in DNA: TGCGCCAGCAGCTACCTGGGGACGATGGGAGAGACCCAGTACTTC. Translated: CASSYLGTMGETQYF.

The chain couples TRBV18 to TRBJ2-1, with D possibly matching TRBD1 (6 bases). The CDR3 is 20 residues long. V was cut by 3 bases and J by 8 bases, with 32 bases left in between. CDR1 and CDR2 (germline): KGHSH, LQKENI. DNA for the CDR3: TGTGCCAGCTCACCCTACGTCCCTAGAGGACAGCCGACGTCTAGGGATGAGCAGTTCTTC. Translating it yields CASSPYVPRGQPTSRDEQFF.

The chain links TRBV19 to TRBJ1-5; a weak D match, TRBD1 (5 bases). CDR1 and CDR2 from the germline V gene are LNHDA and SQIVND (reference sequence). The CDR3 is 16 amino acids. Trimming took 6 bases from V and 7 from J, leaving 22 bases between them. DNA of the CDR3: TGTGCCAGTAGAAAAGCCCAAGGGGCAGGCGGACAGCCCCAGCATTTT. It specifies CASRKAQGAGGQPQHF.

A single count supports this clone. The rearrangement links TRBV6-5 to TRBJ2-7, with no clear D. The CDR3 is 12 residues long. In germline, CDR1 is MNHEY, CDR2 SVGAGI. The V end was cut by 8 bases, the J end by 3 bases, with 11 bases between. DNA for the CDR3: TGTGCCAGCGGCTTAACCAACTACGAGCAGTACGTC. It specifies CASGLTNYEQYV.

The rearrangement joins TRBV29-1 to TRBJ1-1; D is perhaps TRBD1 (5 bases). V gave up 6 bases and J gave up 5 bases, with 10 bases separating them. Germline lookup yields CDR1 SQVTM and CDR2 ANQGSEA. The CDR3 covers 11 residues. CDR3 loop: CSVRDLTEAFF. In nucleotides, the CDR3 is TGCAGCGTCAGGGACTTGACTGAAGCTTTCTTT.

The J gene is TRBJ1-6, the V gene TRBV2; D is possibly TRBD1 (6 bases). In germline, CDR1 is SNHLY, CDR2 FYNNEI. The CDR3 has 15 amino acids. V gave up 7 bases and J gave up 9 bases, with 19 bases separating them. CDR3 sequence (DNA): TGTGCCAGCATTCCAACGGGCCAGGGGAGTTCACCCCTCCACTTT. Translating gives CASIPTGQGSSPLHF.

This clone showed up just a few times. The rearrangement uses TRBV6-5 and TRBJ2-5, with a weak D call TRBD2 (5 bases). CDR3 length equals 16 residues. Germline CDR1 reads MNHEY; CDR2 reads SVGAGI. The V end was cut by 2 bases, the J end by 5 bases, with 18 bases between. In DNA form, the CDR3 reads TGTGCCAGCAGTTACACCCGTACGAGGGTAGCGGAGACCCAGTACTTC. Its protein is CASSYTRTRVAETQYF.